The table lists the clone carrying this T cell receptor (beta chain) with many counts. Its antigen remains unknown. This specimen belongs to a study of identical twins. MiXCR was run by TCRdb on the 5' RACE reads, yielding one entry per CDR3 protein. The repertoire includes around 1.7 million distinct CDR3 sequences, under 35% of them detected once, and approximately 0.25% sits in the top ten. Germline V gene sequence: CDR1 SGHTA, CDR2 FQGNSA. The J segment lost 6 bases and the V segment lost 5 bases, leaving 5 bases of the junction unmatched. CDR3 length equals 13 residues. Study-wide points: Twin pairs' shared out-of-frame alpha sequences were enriched in low generation probability.

Sequenced material: cord blood. The sequence came from a newborn girl in good health. The chain recombines TRBV7-2 with TRBJ1-2, with 8 positions matching TRBD1. DNA for the CDR3: TGTGCCAGCAGCCCGGACAGGGACCATGGCTACACCTTC. Translating gives CASSPDRDHGYTF.